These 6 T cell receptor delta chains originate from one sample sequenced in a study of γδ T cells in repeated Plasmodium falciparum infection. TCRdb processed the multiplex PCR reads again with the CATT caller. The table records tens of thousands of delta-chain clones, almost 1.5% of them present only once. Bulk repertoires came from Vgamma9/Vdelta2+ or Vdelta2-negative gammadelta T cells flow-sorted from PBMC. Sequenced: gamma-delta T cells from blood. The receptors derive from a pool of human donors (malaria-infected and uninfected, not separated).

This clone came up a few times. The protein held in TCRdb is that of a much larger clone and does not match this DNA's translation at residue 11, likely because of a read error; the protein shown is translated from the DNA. CDR3 amino acids: CACVELGDTGPTDKLIF. DNA for the CDR3: TGTGCCTGTGTCGAACTGGGGGATACAGGGCCCACCGATAAACTCATCTTT. V is TRDV2 and J is TRDJ1, with TRDD3 matching over 12 bases. Unmatched junction bases numbered 10, after V lost 5 bases and J lost 1 base. Germline loops: CDR1 GEAIGNYY, CDR2 EKD. This CDR3 is built from 17 residues.

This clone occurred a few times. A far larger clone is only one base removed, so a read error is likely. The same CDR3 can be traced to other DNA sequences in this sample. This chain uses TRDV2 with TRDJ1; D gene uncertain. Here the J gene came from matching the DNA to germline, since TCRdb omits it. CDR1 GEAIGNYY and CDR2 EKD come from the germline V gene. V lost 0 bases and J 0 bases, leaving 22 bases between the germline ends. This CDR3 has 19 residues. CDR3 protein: CACDTLKVGLRPYTDKLIF. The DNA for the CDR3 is TGTGCCTGTGACACCCTAAAAGTGGGACTGCGACCCTACACCGATAAACTCATCTTT.

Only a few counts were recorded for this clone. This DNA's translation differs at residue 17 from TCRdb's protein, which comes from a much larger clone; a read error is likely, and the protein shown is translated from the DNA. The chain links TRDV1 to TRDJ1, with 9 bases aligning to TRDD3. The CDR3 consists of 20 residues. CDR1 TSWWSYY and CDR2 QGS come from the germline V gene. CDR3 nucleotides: TGTGCTCTTGGGGAAACCCGGTATTGGGGGATATATTCCCATACCGATAGACTCATCTTT. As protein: CALGETRYWGIYSHTDRLIF.

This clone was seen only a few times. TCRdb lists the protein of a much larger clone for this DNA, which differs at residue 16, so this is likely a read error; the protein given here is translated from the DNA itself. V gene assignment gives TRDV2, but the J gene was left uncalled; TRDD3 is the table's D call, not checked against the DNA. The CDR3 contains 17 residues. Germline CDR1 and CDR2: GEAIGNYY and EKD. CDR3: CACDTFTGGYAVYKLTF. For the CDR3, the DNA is TGTGCCTGTGACACTTTTACTGGGGGATACGCGGTCTATAAACTCACCTTT.

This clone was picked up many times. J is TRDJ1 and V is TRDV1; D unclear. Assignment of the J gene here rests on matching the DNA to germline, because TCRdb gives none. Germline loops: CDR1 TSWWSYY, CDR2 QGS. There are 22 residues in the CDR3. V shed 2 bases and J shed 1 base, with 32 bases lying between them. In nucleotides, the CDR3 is TGTGCTCTTGGGGAATTTGGGTACCAAAACCTTTATAGAGGACCGTTCACCGATAAACTCATCTTT. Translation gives CALGEFGYQNLYRGPFTDKLIF.

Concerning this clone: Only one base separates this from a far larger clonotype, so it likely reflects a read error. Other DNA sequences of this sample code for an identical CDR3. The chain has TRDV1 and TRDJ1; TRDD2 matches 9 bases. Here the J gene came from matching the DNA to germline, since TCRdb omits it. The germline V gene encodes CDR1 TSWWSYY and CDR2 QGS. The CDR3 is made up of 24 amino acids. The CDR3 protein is CALRTGPEGLPTTSQYWGPDKLIF. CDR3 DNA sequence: TGTGCCCTCCGAACAGGTCCTGAAGGCCTTCCTACGACCTCCCAGTACTGGGGACCTGATAAACTCATCTTT.